This T cell receptor (beta chain) came from a study of metastatic and nonmetastatic thyroid tumors. Whole-study context: From malignant and benign thyroid patients, repertoires in blood and in tumor or nodule tissue were compared.

Study observations and caveats: In blood and tumor, TCR beta diversity was reportedly significantly higher in malignant thyroid tumors than in benign nodules.

In the original analysis: The study's classifier, a distant-metastasis tool for papillary thyroid cancer, was built using CDR3 differences across clinicopathological groups. MiXCR re-clonotyped the PCR reads for TCRdb. None of the V and J calls come from the authors' own analysis; TCRdb made them. The sample records under 20,000 clones, 3.5% to 4.5% being singletons. By proportion, this clone is large. Antigen specificity is unknown. No patient received treatment before thyroid surgery. V lost 0 bases to trimming and J lost 4 bases, with 12 bases between them. This CDR3 has 15 residues. Germline V gives CDR1 SGHNT, CDR2 YENEEA.

The sample was tumor tissue. This sequence joins TRBV11-3 and TRBJ1-2; D is unresolved. This receptor was taken from a female donor with papillary thyroid cancer or a benign thyroid nodule (not recorded which). Some clones in this sample may be carry-over from other donors' samples. CDR3: CASSLEGGRGYGYTF. In DNA, the CDR3 is TGTGCCAGCAGCTTAGAAGGAGGACGGGGCTATGGCTACACCTTC.